This TCR beta chain emerged from a study of monozygotic twins with cystic fibrosis. Study-wide points: In this small cohort, shared CDR3 numbers showed no association with age, concordance or disease severity. Co-twins had the most similar V usage for 13 of 16 pairs, J for 8. Unrelated CF individuals shared fewer identical clonotypes than monozygotic CF twins. Clonality was generally low (median approximately 0.0088), higher in the most severe patients.

TCRdb's copy holds only in-frame clones and misses some; the assay was immunoSEQ multiplex PCR. This table holds 30,000 to 35,000 clones, more than 85% found once. The ends lost 6 bases at V and 3 bases at J; junction bases unmatched: 5. The V gene's germline CDR1 is ENHRY and CDR2 SYGVKD. The length of the CDR3 is 15 residues. In regard to this clone: Antigen unknown.

Sequencing used blood. V usage is TRBV10-3 and J usage is TRBJ1-5; 10 positions agree with TRBD1. The clonotype was recovered from a girl aged 2 to 10 with cystic fibrosis. The CDR3 is CAISGGTGDNQPQHF. The CDR3 coding sequence is TGTGCCATCAGCGGGGGGACAGGGGACAATCAGCCCCAGCATTTT.